This T cell receptor beta chain is drawn from a study of shared clonotypes between healthy human individuals. Study conclusions and caveats: Sorted-subset sequencing was shown by rarefaction to be incomplete despite large depth.

V lost 4 bases to trimming and J lost 2 bases, with 9 bases between them. This CDR3 has 14 residues. CDR1 is SGHTA and CDR2 is FQGNSA in the germline V gene. Note on this clone: Its antigen is as yet unknown.

Sequencing was performed with immunoSEQ multiplex PCR; in TCRdb, only in-frame clones are kept and a portion is missing. The sample includes over a million clones, around 78% of them seen just once. Material for sequencing was memory CD4+ T cells from PBMCs. Subset given: CD45RA-negative fraction. The clonotype comes from a man between 18 and 35 years old in good health. Some clones in this sample may be carry-over from other donors' samples. This chain joins TRBV7-2 and TRBJ1-5; tentatively, D is TRBD1 (5 bases). In nucleotides, the CDR3 is TGTGCCAGCAGCTCGGGGCCGCGCAATCAGCCCCAGCATTTT. Protein product: CASSSGPRNQPQHF.